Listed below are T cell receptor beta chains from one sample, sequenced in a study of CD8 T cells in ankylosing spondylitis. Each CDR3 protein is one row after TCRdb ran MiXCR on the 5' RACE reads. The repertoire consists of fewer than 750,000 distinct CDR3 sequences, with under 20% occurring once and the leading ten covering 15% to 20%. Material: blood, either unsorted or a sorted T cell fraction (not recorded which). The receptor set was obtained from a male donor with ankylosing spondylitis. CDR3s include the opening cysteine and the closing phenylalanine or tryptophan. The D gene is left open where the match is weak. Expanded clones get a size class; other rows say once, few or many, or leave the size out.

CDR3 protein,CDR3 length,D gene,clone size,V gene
CASSLDGHNTGELFF,15,.,few,TRBV5-1
CSARVPEVPYEQYF,14,.,.,TRBV20-1
CASSVRDLNEETQYF,15,.,few,TRBV9
CASSWTSGGNEQYF,14,TRBD2,few,TRBV12-3/TRBV12-4
CASTGGRHEQYF,12,.,.,TRBV7-8
CASSPDEGGSYNEQFF,16,.,few,TRBV18
CASARDPSSYNEQFF,15,.,.,TRBV12-5
CASSPTSGGYYEQYF,15,TRBD2,few,TRBV7-2
CASSQVGGNYNEQFF,15,.,.,TRBV4-1
CSASKQGGQETQYF,14,.,few,TRBV20-1
CASSSGTGESGYTF,14,TRBD1,.,TRBV7-9
CASSLLGTPYEQYF,14,.,few,TRBV5-7
CSAITNTEAFF,11,.,.,TRBV20-1
CASSQTVVGYTF,12,.,.,TRBV11-2
CASSLIVQATNEKLFF,16,.,few,TRBV12-3/TRBV12-4
CASNPGMNTEAFF,13,.,.,TRBV6-1
CASSYAGALNQPQHF,15,.,few,TRBV6-5
CAWSPGLAVYNEQFF,15,TRBD2,few,TRBV30
CASSFLGVASSSYNEQFF,18,.,few,TRBV5-1
CSARGQPNYEQYF,13,TRBD1,.,TRBV20-1
CASSGGQNPLTEAFF,15,.,.,TRBV5-1
CASSLSFGAGSSYEQYF,17,.,few,TRBV11-1
CASSLDRRNTEAFF,14,.,many,TRBV12-3/TRBV12-4
CASSSRGSRFYNEQFF,16,.,few,TRBV28
CASRPPGDGDIQYF,14,.,few,TRBV28
CAWSIGLAGGETQYF,15,TRBD2,once,TRBV30
CASSPDRGRRGYTF,14,TRBD1,.,TRBV7-8
CASSRDWGNTGELFF,15,.,.,TRBV6-1
CASIKGSPGNTIYF,14,.,.,TRBV7-9
CAIRTGTDSYEQYF,14,TRBD1,.,TRBV10-3
CASINSGNTIYF,12,.,many,TRBV7-8
CASSQDLGQGKYNEQFF,17,TRBD1,few,TRBV4-1
CASSLVLAGGYEQFF,15,TRBD2,few,TRBV5-1
CASSQDLGFEQYF,13,.,.,TRBV4-1
CASSPGRGGGYTF,13,.,.,TRBV12-3/TRBV12-4
CASSSRLKEQYF,12,.,many,TRBV7-2
CSVSDGSSGNTIYF,14,.,.,TRBV29-1
CASSTLQGYEQYF,13,TRBD1,many,TRBV5-5
CATSSGTLKNIQYF,14,.,.,TRBV15
CASQLAPLAVNYNEQFF,17,TRBD2,.,TRBV28
CASSLQAGGGYEQYF,15,TRBD2,.,TRBV7-3
CASSEDRPPANEAFF,15,.,.,TRBV5-1
CASRLGGLVYQPQHF,15,.,few,TRBV12-3/TRBV12-4
CASSLRQAKFGTEAFF,16,.,.,TRBV5-1
CASREQGAVGEKLFF,15,TRBD1,.,TRBV12-3/TRBV12-4
CASSFPGSETQYF,13,.,.,TRBV27
CATREVGARGYTF,13,.,few,TRBV5-1
CASSVLAGPTGELFF,15,TRBD2,.,TRBV9
CASSKMGTQYF,11,.,.,TRBV12-3/TRBV12-4
CASSLNGDSGNTIYF,15,.,few,TRBV5-1